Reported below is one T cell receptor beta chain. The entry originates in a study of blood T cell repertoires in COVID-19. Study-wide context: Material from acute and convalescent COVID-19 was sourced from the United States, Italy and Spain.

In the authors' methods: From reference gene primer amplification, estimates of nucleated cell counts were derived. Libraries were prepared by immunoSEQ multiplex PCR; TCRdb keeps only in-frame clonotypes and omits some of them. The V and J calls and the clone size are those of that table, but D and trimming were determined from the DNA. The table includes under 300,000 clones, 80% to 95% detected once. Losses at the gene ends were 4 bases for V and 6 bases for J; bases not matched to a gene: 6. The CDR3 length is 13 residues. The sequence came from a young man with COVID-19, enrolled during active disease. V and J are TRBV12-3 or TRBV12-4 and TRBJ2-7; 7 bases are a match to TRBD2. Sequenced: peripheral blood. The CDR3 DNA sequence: TGTGCCAGCAGTTATGGCGGGGGAGGCGAGCAGTACTTC. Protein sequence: CASSYGGGGEQYF.